The 9 T cell receptor beta chains presented below share a single source sample, sequenced in a study of CD8+CD57+ T cells in acquired aplastic anemia. An expansion of CD8+CD57+ cells by flow cytometry had been shown in patients chosen for sequencing. Using genomic DNA as the template, TCR beta VDJ and CDR3 profiling was carried out. MiXCR was run by TCRdb on the reads, yielding one entry per CDR3 protein. The sample yields around 220,000 distinct CDR3 sequences, around 49% seen once. What was sequenced was sorted CD4+, CD8+, or CD8+CD57+ T cells (not recorded which) from PBMCs. These receptors originate from a human donor with aplastic anemia.

V gene TRBV20-1 combines with J gene TRBJ2-7; 10 nucleotides match TRBD1. Looked up from germline, CDR1 is DFQATT and CDR2 is SNEGSKA (reference sequence). The length of the CDR3 is 14 residues. The J segment lost 6 bases and the V segment lost 0 bases, leaving 5 bases of the junction unmatched. DNA for the CDR3: TGCAGTGCTAGAGACGGACAGGGGGGCGTCGAGCAGTACTTC. Translation: CSARDGQGGVEQYF.

In regard to this clonotype: A much larger clone is a single base away; this may be a read error. In this CDR3 the conserved last residue, phenylalanine or tryptophan, is missing, so a read error is likely. CDR3 region: CASSEEGHTEAFS. The CDR3, as DNA: TGTGCCAGCAGTGAGGAGGGACACACTGAAGCTTTCTCT. The rearrangement uses TRBV6-1 and TRBJ1-1, with D possibly TRBD1 on 5 matching bases. Trimming pared 3 bases from V and 3 bases from J, leaving 8 bases between. The CDR3 is made up of 13 amino acids. Germline loops: CDR1 MNHNS, CDR2 SASEGT.

Only one count was recorded for this clonotype. One end of the junction is discordant with germline, which a read error may explain. V gene TRBV18 combines with J gene TRBJ1-3; tentatively, D is TRBD1 (5 bases). Germline V CDR1 and CDR2: KGHSH, LQKENI. CDR3 size: 14 residues. CDR3 amino acids: CASSPGPSGSTIYF. The CDR3 DNA reads TGTGCCAGCTCCCCGGGACCCTCTGGAAGCACCATATATTTT.

Of note for this clonotype: The junction does not match germline at one end; this may be a read error. The V call is TRBV5-1, the J call TRBJ1-6, with 7 nucleotides matching TRBD1. Germline loops: CDR1 SGHRS, CDR2 YFSETQ. This CDR3 has 14 residues. CDR3 sequence (DNA): TGCGCCAGCAGCTTGCAACAGGGGAATTCATCCCTCCACTTT. It yields the protein CASSLQQGNSSLHF.

At least ten counts were recorded for this clonotype. The V call is TRBV9, the J call TRBJ2-2; D call uncertain. From germline, CDR1 is SGDLS and CDR2 YYNGEE. Trimming took off 0 bases at V and 9 bases at J, with 12 bases between the two ends. The CDR3 contains 14 residues. The CDR3 here is CASSVEVFGRELFF. CDR3 nucleotides: TGTGCCAGCAGCGTAGAAGTTTTCGGCCGGGAGCTGTTTTTT.

This sequence joins TRBV6-1 and TRBJ1-6, with no clear D. The length of the CDR3 is 11 residues. V lost 6 bases and J 13 bases, leaving 10 bases between the germline ends. From germline, CDR1 is MNHNS and CDR2 SASEGT. The CDR3 region has the DNA TGTGCCAGCAGAGATAGTAAGCCCCTCCACTTT. This codes for CASRDSKPLHF.

As regards this clonotype: This may stem from a read error, because a much larger clone lies one nucleotide away. The V call is TRBV7-9, the J call TRBJ1-1; D not certain. The CDR3 consists of 13 residues. CDR1 and CDR2 from the germline V gene are SEHNR and FQNEAQ (reference sequence). The CDR3 sequence: CANSLYTNTEAFF. The DNA of the CDR3 is TGTGCCAACAGCCTATACACGAACACTGAAGCTTTCTTT.

The DNA for the CDR3 is TGTGCCACCGGGGGGCTCCGGGTCCTGGGCCATCAGCCCCAGCATTTT. Translating it yields CATGGLRVLGHQPQHF. The V gene is TRBV24-1, the J gene TRBJ1-5; D perhaps matches TRBD1 (6 bases). This CDR3 comprises 16 residues. Germline V gene lookup returns CDR1 KGHDR and CDR2 SFDVKD. V was cut by 9 bases and J by 5 bases, with 22 bases left in between.

The V and J genes are TRBV18 and TRBJ2-5; a possible D gene is TRBD1 (5 bases). The V end was cut by 1 base, the J end by 1 base, with 7 bases between. Germline-derived CDR1 and CDR2 are KGHSH and LQKENI. The CDR3 consists of 14 residues. The CDR3 reads CASSPRQIQETQYF. CDR3 sequence (DNA): TGTGCCAGCTCACCACGACAGATCCAAGAGACCCAGTACTTC.